These T cell receptor beta chains were read from a single sample in a study of cytomegalovirus exposure and HLA in healthy donors. Repertoires were generated with immunoSEQ multiplex PCR, while TCRdb's copy carries only in-frame clones and drops some. In the table there are 95,000 to 110,000 clones, roughly 82% of which are singletons. Source material: PBMCs. The receptors were gathered from a male donor in good health and CMV-seronegative. CDR3s include the opening cysteine and the closing phenylalanine or tryptophan. Each record gives: V gene, D gene, clone size, J gene, CDR3 DNA, CDR3 protein. The D gene is left open where the match is weak. Clone sizes are given selectively: once, few, many, or a class where the clone is expanded.

V: TRBV7-2
D: -
size: -
J: TRBJ1-5
DNA: TGTGCCAGCAGCGCGTCGGTCGGGAGCAATCAGCCCCAGCATTTT
CDR3: CASSASVGSNQPQHF

V: TRBV19
D: -
size: -
J: TRBJ1-2
DNA: TGTGCCAGTAGTGTCAGTGGTGGCTACACCTTC
CDR3: CASSVSGGYTF

V: TRBV6-5
D: TRBD1
size: -
J: TRBJ1-2
DNA: TGTGCCAGCCGATCGCCGGGACAGGGGGACTATGGCTACACCTTC
CDR3: CASRSPGQGDYGYTF

V: TRBV7-7
D: TRBD2
size: -
J: TRBJ2-5
DNA: TGTGCCAGCAGCAAGGGACTAGCGGGAGGAGTGGAGACCCAGTACTTC
CDR3: CASSKGLAGGVETQYF

V: TRBV4-1
D: -
size: -
J: TRBJ1-2
DNA: TGCGCCAGCAGCCATCCGTTACAGGGCCCGCACGGCTACACCTTC
CDR3: CASSHPLQGPHGYTF

V: TRBV4-1
D: -
size: -
J: TRBJ1-5
DNA: TGCGCCAGCAGCCAAGTTGCGGGCCCCATCAATCAGCCCCAGCATTTT
CDR3: CASSQVAGPINQPQHF

V: TRBV5-1
D: TRBD1
size: -
J: TRBJ2-1
DNA: TGCGCCAGCAGCAGGGGACAGTCCCTTTACAATGAGCAGTTCTTC
CDR3: CASSRGQSLYNEQFF

V: TRBV30
D: -
size: -
J: TRBJ2-1
DNA: TGTGCCTGGAGTGGGGGGGGCGATGAGCAGTTCTTC
CDR3: CAWSGGGDEQFF

V: TRBV6-1
D: -
size: -
J: TRBJ1-5
DNA: TGTGCCAGCAGTCGAGCAGGGGTAGGGAATCAGCCCCAGCATTTT
CDR3: CASSRAGVGNQPQHF

V: TRBV28
D: -
size: -
J: TRBJ1-1
DNA: TGTGCCAGCAGTTGGGTTGTAGGGGGTGACGGTGGGACTGAAGCTTTCTTT
CDR3: CASSWVVGGDGGTEAFF

V: TRBV5-1
D: TRBD1
size: -
J: TRBJ1-5
DNA: TGCGCCAGCAGCCCAGGACAGGGGAGTCGGCCCCAGCATTTT
CDR3: CASSPGQGSRPQHF

V: TRBV15
D: -
size: -
J: TRBJ1-6
DNA: TGTGCCACCAGCAGAGATAATACCGCAGCGGCCCATTCACCCCTCCACTTT
CDR3: CATSRDNTAAAHSPLHF

V: TRBV5-4
D: TRBD2
size: -
J: TRBJ2-7
DNA: TGTGCCAGCAGCCCCAAAAGCGGGAGTGCCACCTACGAGCAGTACTTC
CDR3: CASSPKSGSATYEQYF

V: TRBV5-1
D: -
size: -
J: TRBJ2-2
DNA: TGCGCCAGCAGCTTGGGAGACAGGTACACCGGGGAGCTGTTTTTT
CDR3: CASSLGDRYTGELFF

V: TRBV2
D: TRBD1
size: -
J: TRBJ1-2
DNA: TGTGCCAGCAGTATCGGACAGGGGGCGCGTGTCTATGGCTACACCTTC
CDR3: CASSIGQGARVYGYTF

V: TRBV9
D: -
size: -
J: TRBJ2-7
DNA: TGTGCCAGCAGCGTAGAAGAGGTGACCTACGAGCAGTACTTC
CDR3: CASSVEEVTYEQYF

V: TRBV7-3
D: -
size: -
J: TRBJ1-5
DNA: TGTGCCAGCAGCCCGCCTAGGATGGAGCATTGGGATCAGCCCCAGCATTTT
CDR3: CASSPPRMEHWDQPQHF

V: TRBV11-1
D: -
size: -
J: TRBJ2-7
DNA: TGTGCCAGCAGCGTGACTAGTGGGTCCTACGAGCAGTACTTC
CDR3: CASSVTSGSYEQYF

V: TRBV5-1
D: TRBD2
size: -
J: TRBJ2-1
DNA: TGCGCCAGCAGCCCCGGGACTAGCGGGATCTATGAGCAGTTCTTC
CDR3: CASSPGTSGIYEQFF

V: TRBV27
D: -
size: once
J: TRBJ1-1
DNA: TGTGCTGCTTTTCGGGAGGGGGACACTGAAGCTTTCTTT
CDR3: CAAFREGDTEAFF

V: TRBV7-5
D: -
size: -
J: TRBJ2-7
DNA: TGTGCCAGAAGCTTAGTACTGGGACTAGCGTCGAGCGGCGAGCAGTACTTC
CDR3: CARSLVLGLASSGEQYF

V: TRBV7-9
D: -
size: -
J: TRBJ1-2
DNA: TGTGCCAGCAGCTTAGATGGCAGGGTCTATGGCTACACCTTC
CDR3: CASSLDGRVYGYTF

V: TRBV7-2
D: TRBD2
size: -
J: TRBJ2-7
DNA: TGTGCCAGCAGCTCAGCTAGCGGACCATACGAGCAGTACTTC
CDR3: CASSSASGPYEQYF

V: TRBV6-1
D: TRBD1
size: few
J: TRBJ1-4
DNA: TGTGCCAGCAGTCTGAGACAGGGGGAAAAACTGTTTTTT
CDR3: CASSLRQGEKLFF

V: TRBV30
D: -
size: -
J: TRBJ1-2
DNA: TGTGCCTGGCACAGGGTGATCTATGGCTACACCTTC
CDR3: CAWHRVIYGYTF

V: TRBV19
D: TRBD1
size: -
J: TRBJ2-7
DNA: TGTGCCAGTAGTGTTCGGGGACAGGGAGGCGAGCAGTACTTC
CDR3: CASSVRGQGGEQYF

V: TRBV5-6
D: -
size: -
J: TRBJ1-2
DNA: TGTGCCTCTTGGGGCTGGGGGCGAAACTATGGCTACACCTTC
CDR3: CASWGWGRNYGYTF

V: TRBV4-2
D: -
size: -
J: TRBJ2-5
DNA: TGTGCCAGCAGCCAAGGGGACAAACAAGAGACCCAGTACTTC
CDR3: CASSQGDKQETQYF